This T cell receptor beta chain originates from a study of blood T cell repertoires in COVID-19. Study-wide background: Both acute and convalescent COVID-19 samples were obtained from the United States, Italy and Spain. Sources were T cells, B-cell-depleted T cells, or PBMCs; the material itself was cDNA or gDNA.

Original processing methods: For nucleated cells, counts were estimated from reference gene primer amplification. Produced via immunoSEQ multiplex PCR; TCRdb's table is partial and in-frame only. The V and J calls and clone size were taken over from that table, and D and trimming were inferred from the DNA. The sample comprises 350,000 to 500,000 clones, about 87% of which are singletons, and more than 0.7% rests with the top ten. The CDR3 is 14 residues long. The V gene lost 2 bases and the J gene lost 4 bases, with 8 bases spanning the gap. Germline V lookup: CDR1 KGHSH, CDR2 LQKENI. Sequenced: peripheral blood. The V gene is TRBV18, the J gene TRBJ2-2, with a possible D match to TRBD2 (6 bases). This TCR came from a man aged 18 to 30 with COVID-19, enrolled during active disease. For the CDR3, the DNA is TGTGCCAGCTCACCAAGGAGGGCCACCGGGGAGCTGTTTTTT. Its protein is CASSPRRATGELFF.